The 5 T cell receptor beta chains below were found in one sample sequenced in a study of lung T cells in sarcoidosis with Löfgren's syndrome. TCRdb recomputed calls from the reads with MiXCR, one row per CDR3 protein. The sample carries fewer than 80,000 distinct CDR3 sequences, around 20% recorded once. Sequencing used CD4+ T cells from PBMCs. The receptors shown here come from a human donor with sarcoidosis (Löfgren's syndrome or another form), or a control subject (not recorded which).

This clonotype was seen more than once but under ten times. The chain is built from TRBV7-9 and TRBJ2-4; maybe TRBD1 (6 bases). Germline assignment: CDR1 SEHNR and CDR2 FQNEAQ (reference sequence). V was cut by 1 base and J by 6 bases, with 10 bases left in between. This CDR3 has 14 residues. As DNA, the CDR3 is TGTGCCAGCAGCTTAGAGGGCAGGGGAAACATTCAGTACTTC. Its translation is CASSLEGRGNIQYF.

This clonotype was counted a few times. CDR3 DNA sequence: TGCAGCGTCGAGGGGGACTACAATGAGCAGTTCTTC. It is translated as CSVEGDYNEQFF. The chain joins TRBV29-1 to TRBJ2-1, with D maybe TRBD1 (6 bases). The CDR3 runs to 12 residues. V was shortened by 6 bases and J by 3 bases, with 9 bases between the two germline ends. Germline loops: CDR1 SQVTM, CDR2 ANQGSEA.

This chain joins TRBV5-1 and TRBJ2-3; D unresolved. The germline gives CDR1 SGHRS, CDR2 YFSETQ. The V end was cut by 2 bases, the J end by 2 bases, with 12 bases between. This CDR3 is built from 15 residues. The CDR3 spells CASSLSPWSTDTQYF. The CDR3 DNA follows: TGCGCCAGCAGCTTATCGCCGTGGTCCACAGATACGCAGTATTTT.

As concerns this clonotype: The CDR3 does not end in the conserved phenylalanine or tryptophan, so this is likely a read error. This chain joins TRBV29-1 and TRBJ2-1; D is tentatively TRBD1 or TRBD2 (5 bases each). Trimming left V 1 base short and J 6 bases short, with 10 bases between. Germline V gives CDR1 SQVTM, CDR2 ANQGSEA. The CDR3 sequence is 13 residues long. The CDR3 protein is CSVEGGFFNEQFL. The CDR3 DNA reads as TGCAGCGTTGAAGGGGGGTTCTTCAATGAGCAGTTCCTC.

The CDR3 coding sequence is TGTGCCAGCAGCCAACGGGTAATTCGGGAGGAAGATACGCAGTATTTT. Protein sequence: CASSQRVIREEDTQYF. The gene calls are TRBV3-1 and TRBJ2-3; 7 positions agree with TRBD2. The ends lost 2 bases at V and 5 bases at J; junction bases unmatched: 10. The CDR3 length is 16 residues. CDR1 is LGHDT and CDR2 is YNNKEL in the germline V gene (reference sequence).